This TCR beta chain was sequenced during a study of shared clonotypes between healthy human individuals. Across the whole study: A couple of women and three men aged 18 to 49 served as donors.

Donors, without exception, were Caucasian adults residing in Nashville, Tennessee. Genomic DNA per cell subset filled all wells of several immunoSEQ plates. Profiled with immunoSEQ multiplex PCR; TCRdb holds only in-frame clones, not every one. The sample consists of around 1.5 million clones, 95% to 99% of them appearing once. This TCR was sampled from a man aged 30 to 45 in good health. The source material was naive CD4+ T cells sorted from blood. Subset described: CD45RA+ positively selected.

The CDR3 reads CASSLRGSRTGELFF. The CDR3 DNA sequence: TGTGCCAGCAGTTTGAGAGGGAGTCGGACCGGGGAGCTGTTTTTT. The chain employs TRBV28 and TRBJ2-2; weak D call: TRBD2 (5 bases). V lost 3 bases and J 5 bases, leaving 13 bases between the germline ends. CDR1 MDHEN and CDR2 SYDVKM come from the germline V gene. This CDR3 contains 15 residues.